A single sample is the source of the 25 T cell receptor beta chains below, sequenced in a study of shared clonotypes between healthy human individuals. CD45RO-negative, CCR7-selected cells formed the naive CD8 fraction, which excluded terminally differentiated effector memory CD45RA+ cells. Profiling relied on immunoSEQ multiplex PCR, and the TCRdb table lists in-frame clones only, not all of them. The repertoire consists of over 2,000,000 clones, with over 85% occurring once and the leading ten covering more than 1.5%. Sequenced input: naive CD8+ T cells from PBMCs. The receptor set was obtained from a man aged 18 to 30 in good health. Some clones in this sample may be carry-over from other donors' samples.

CDR3 DNA sequence: TGTGCCAGCAGCGTCCAGACAGGGTACTATGGCTACACCTTC. Translation: CASSVQTGYYGYTF. The chain employs TRBV13 and TRBJ1-2; the match to TRBD1 covers 7 bases. V lost 5 bases and J lost 3; bases outside the gene matches: 6. Germline V gives CDR1 PRHDT, CDR2 FYEKMQ (reference sequence). This CDR3 is built from 14 residues.

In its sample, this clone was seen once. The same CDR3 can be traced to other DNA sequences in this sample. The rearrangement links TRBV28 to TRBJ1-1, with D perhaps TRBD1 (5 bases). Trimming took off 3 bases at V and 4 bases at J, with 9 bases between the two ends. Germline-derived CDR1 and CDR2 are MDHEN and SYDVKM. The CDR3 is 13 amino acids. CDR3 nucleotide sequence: TGTGCCAGCAGTTTTCCGAGGGGCACTGAAGCTTTCTTT. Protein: CASSFPRGTEAFF.

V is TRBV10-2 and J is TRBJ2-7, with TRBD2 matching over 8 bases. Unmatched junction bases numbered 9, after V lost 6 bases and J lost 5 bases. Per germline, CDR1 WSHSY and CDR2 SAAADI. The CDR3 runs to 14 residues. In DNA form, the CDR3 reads TGCGCCAGCAGCACGGGACTAGACCTGAACGAGCAGTACTTC. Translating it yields CASSTGLDLNEQYF.

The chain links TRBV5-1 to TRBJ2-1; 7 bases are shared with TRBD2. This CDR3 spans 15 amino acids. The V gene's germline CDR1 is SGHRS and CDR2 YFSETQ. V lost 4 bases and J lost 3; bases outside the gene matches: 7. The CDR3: CASSQAAGNYNEQFF. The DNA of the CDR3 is TGCGCCAGCAGCCAAGCAGCGGGAAACTACAATGAGCAGTTCTTC.

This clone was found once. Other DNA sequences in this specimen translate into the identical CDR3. CDR3 coding DNA: TGTGCCAGCTCTAGCTCTGGGGCCAACGTCCTGACTTTC. This encodes CASSSSGANVLTF. The chain is built from TRBV27 and TRBJ2-6; D unresolved. There are 13 residues in the CDR3. Germline V gene lookup returns CDR1 MNHEY and CDR2 SMNVEV (reference sequence). Trimming cost V 8 bases and J 0 bases, with 5 bases left between them.

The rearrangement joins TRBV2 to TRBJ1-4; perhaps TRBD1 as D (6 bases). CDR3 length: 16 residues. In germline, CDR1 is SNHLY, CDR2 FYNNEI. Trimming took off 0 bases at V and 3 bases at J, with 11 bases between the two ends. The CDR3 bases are TGTGCCAGCAGTGAAGCGCTTAGGGGGGCTAATGAAAAACTGTTTTTT. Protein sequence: CASSEALRGANEKLFF.

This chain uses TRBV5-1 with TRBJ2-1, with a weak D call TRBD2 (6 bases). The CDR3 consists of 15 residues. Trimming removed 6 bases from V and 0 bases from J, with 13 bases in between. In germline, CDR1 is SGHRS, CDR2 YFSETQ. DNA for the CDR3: TGCGCCAGCAAAGGGACTGCCAGCTCCTACAATGAGCAGTTCTTC. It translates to CASKGTASSYNEQFF.

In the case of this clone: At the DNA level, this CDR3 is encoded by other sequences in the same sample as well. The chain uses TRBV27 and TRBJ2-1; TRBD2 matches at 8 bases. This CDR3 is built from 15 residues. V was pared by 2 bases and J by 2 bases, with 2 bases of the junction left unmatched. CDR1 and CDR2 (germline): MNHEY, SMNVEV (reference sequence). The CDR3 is CASSLAGGAYNEQFF. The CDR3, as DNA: TGTGCCAGCAGTTTAGCGGGAGGCGCCTACAATGAGCAGTTCTTC.

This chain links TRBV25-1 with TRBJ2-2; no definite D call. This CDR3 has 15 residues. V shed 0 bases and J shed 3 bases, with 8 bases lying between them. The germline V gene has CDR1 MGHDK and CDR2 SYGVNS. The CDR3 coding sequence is TGTGCCAGCAGTGAATACAACGTCTACACCGGGGAGCTGTTTTTT. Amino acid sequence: CASSEYNVYTGELFF.

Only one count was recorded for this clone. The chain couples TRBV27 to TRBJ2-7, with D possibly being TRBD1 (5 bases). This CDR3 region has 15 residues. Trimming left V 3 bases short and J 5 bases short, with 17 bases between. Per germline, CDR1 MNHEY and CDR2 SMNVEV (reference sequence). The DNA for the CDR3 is TGTGCCAGCAGTTTTTCAGGGAACCTCGCGAACGAGCAGTACTTC. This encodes CASSFSGNLANEQYF.

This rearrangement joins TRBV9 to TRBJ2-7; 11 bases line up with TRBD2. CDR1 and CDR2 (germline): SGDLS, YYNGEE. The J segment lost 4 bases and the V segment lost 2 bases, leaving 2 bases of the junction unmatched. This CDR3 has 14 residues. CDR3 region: CASSVSGRGYEQYF. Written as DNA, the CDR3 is TGTGCCAGCAGCGTTAGCGGGAGGGGATACGAGCAGTACTTC. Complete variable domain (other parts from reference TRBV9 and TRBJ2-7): DSGVTQTPKHLITATGQRVTLRCSPRSGDLSVYWYQQSLDQGLQFLIQYYNGEERAKGNILERFSAQQFPDLHSELNLSSLELGDSALYFCASSVSGRGYEQYFGPGTRLTVT.

In DNA form, the CDR3 reads TGTGCCAGCAGTGAAGCGCTGCTAGCGGGAGAGGGGAACACCGGGGAGCTGTTTTTT. It translates to CASSEALLAGEGNTGELFF. The V gene is TRBV2, the J gene TRBJ2-2, with TRBD2 matching 10 bases. Losses at the gene ends were 0 bases for V and 1 base for J; bases not matched to a gene: 8. In germline, CDR1 is SNHLY, CDR2 FYNNEI. The CDR3 consists of 19 residues.

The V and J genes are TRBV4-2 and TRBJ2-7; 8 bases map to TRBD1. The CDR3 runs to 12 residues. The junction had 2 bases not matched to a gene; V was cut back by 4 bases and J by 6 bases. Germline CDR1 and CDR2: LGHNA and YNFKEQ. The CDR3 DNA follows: TGTGCCAGCAGCCTGACAGGGGTCGAGCAGTACTTC. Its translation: CASSLTGVEQYF.

This chain's CDR3 is CASTVSDSLNTEAFF. In nucleotides, the CDR3 is TGTGCCAGCACCGTAAGTGATTCTTTGAACACTGAAGCTTTCTTT. V usage is TRBV6-1 and J usage is TRBJ1-1, with D hard to call. This CDR3 comprises 15 residues. V was shortened by 7 bases and J by 0 bases, with 15 bases between the two germline ends. Germline assignment: CDR1 MNHNS and CDR2 SASEGT.

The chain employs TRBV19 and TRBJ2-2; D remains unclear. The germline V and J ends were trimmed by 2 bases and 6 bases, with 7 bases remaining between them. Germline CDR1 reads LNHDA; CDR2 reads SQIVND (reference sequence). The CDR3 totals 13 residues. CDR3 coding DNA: TGTGCCAGTAGTATAACGGTTTCCGGGGAGCTGTTTTTT. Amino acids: CASSITVSGELFF.

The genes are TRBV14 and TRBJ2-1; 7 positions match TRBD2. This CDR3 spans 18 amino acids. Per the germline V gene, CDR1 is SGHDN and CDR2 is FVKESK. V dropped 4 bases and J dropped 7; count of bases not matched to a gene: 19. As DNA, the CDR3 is TGTGCCAGCAGCCGCGGTTTCTTGGTCGGCGGGAGTAGGAATGAGCAGTTCTTC. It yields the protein CASSRGFLVGGSRNEQFF.

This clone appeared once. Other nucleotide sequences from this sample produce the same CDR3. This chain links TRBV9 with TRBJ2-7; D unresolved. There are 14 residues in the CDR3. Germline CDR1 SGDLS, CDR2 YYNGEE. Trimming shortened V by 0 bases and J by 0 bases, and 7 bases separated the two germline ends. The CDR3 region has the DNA TGTGCCAGCAGCGTAGCTGCGGACTCCTACGAGCAGTACTTC. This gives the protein CASSVAADSYEQYF.

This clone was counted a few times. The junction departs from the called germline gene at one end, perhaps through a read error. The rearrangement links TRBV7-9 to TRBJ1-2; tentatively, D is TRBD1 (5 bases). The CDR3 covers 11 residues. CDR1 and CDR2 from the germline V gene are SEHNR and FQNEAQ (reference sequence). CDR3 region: CASSLFGTADF. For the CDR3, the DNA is TGTGCCAGCAGCTTATTCGGGACTGCGGACTTC.

CDR3 nucleotide sequence: TGTGCCAGCAGCACCCCGGGGGAACTAGCGGGAGGAACCGGGGAGCTGTTTTTT. It specifies CASSTPGELAGGTGELFF. The V and J genes are TRBV9 and TRBJ2-2; 12 positions agree with TRBD2. This CDR3 comprises 18 residues. J gave up 5 bases and V 4 bases, and 12 bases lay outside the gene matches. The germline V gene encodes CDR1 SGDLS and CDR2 YYNGEE.

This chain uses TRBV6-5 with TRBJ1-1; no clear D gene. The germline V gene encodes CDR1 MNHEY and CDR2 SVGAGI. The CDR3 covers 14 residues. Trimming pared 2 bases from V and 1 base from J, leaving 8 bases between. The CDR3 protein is CASSYTRENTEAFF. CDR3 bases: TGTGCCAGCAGTTACACCCGGGAGAACACTGAAGCTTTCTTT.

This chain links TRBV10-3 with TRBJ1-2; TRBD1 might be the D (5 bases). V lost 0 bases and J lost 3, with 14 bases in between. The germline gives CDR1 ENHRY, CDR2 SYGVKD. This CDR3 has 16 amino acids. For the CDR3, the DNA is TGTGCCATCAGTGAGTCTAGAGGGGCTGTCGACTATGGCTACACCTTC. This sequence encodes CAISESRGAVDYGYTF.

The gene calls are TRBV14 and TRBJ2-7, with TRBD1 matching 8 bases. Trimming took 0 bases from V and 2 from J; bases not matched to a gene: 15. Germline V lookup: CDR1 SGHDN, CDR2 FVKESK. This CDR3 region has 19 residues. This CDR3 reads CASSQEGDVADRDTYEQYF. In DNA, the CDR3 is TGTGCCAGCAGCCAAGAGGGAGATGTGGCGGACAGGGATACCTACGAGCAGTACTTC.

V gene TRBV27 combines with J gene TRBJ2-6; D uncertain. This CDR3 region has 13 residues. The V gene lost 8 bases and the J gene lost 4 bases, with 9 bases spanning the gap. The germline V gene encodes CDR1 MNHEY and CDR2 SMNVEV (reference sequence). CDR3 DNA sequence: TGTGCCAGCGGCCTCGGGGGGGCCAACGTCCTGACTTTC. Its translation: CASGLGGANVLTF. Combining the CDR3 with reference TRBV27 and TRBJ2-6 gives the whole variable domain EAQVTQNPRYLITVTGKKLTVTCSQNMNHEYMSWYRQDPGLGLRQIYYSMNVEVTDKGDVPEGYKVSRKEKRNFPLILESPSPNQTSLYFCASGLGGANVLTFGAGSRLTVL.

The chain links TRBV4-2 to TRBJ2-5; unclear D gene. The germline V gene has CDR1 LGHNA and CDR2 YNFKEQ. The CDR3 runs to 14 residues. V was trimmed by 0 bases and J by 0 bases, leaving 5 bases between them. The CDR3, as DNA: TGTGCCAGCAGCCAAGAGGCCTACCAAGAGACCCAGTACTTC. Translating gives CASSQEAYQETQYF.

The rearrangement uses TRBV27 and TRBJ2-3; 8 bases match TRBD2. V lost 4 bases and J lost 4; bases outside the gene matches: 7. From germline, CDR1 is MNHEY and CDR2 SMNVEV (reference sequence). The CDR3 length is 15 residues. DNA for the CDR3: TGTGCCAGCAGTTGGACTAGTAGCGGGGCAGATACGCAGTATTTT. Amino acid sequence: CASSWTSSGADTQYF.